This T cell receptor (beta chain) is drawn from a study of cytomegalovirus exposure and HLA in healthy donors. Assay used: immunoSEQ multiplex PCR; TCRdb lists only in-frame clones, some missing. The sample holds around 74,000 clones, roughly 80% seen once. The receptor was derived from a man aged 25 to 40 in good health and CMV-seronegative. Sequenced: PBMCs.

The CDR3 DNA follows: TGTGCCAGCAGCTTAATGGGTGGAAGCGGGGGGAACCACAATGAGCAGTTCTTC. It encodes CASSLMGGSGGNHNEQFF. The chain combines TRBV7-8 with TRBJ2-1; TRBD2 agrees at 9 bases. The V gene's germline CDR1 is SGHVS and CDR2 FQNEAQ. V was pared by 2 bases and J by 5 bases, with 13 bases of the junction left unmatched. CDR3 length: 18 residues. The full variable domain, rest sourced from reference TRBV7-8 and TRBJ2-1, is GAGVSQSPRYKVAKRGQDVALRCDPISGHVSLFWYQQALGQGPEFLTYFQNEAQLDKSGLPSDRFFAERPEGSVSTLKIQRTQQEDSAVYLCASSLMGGSGGNHNEQFFGPGTRLTVL.